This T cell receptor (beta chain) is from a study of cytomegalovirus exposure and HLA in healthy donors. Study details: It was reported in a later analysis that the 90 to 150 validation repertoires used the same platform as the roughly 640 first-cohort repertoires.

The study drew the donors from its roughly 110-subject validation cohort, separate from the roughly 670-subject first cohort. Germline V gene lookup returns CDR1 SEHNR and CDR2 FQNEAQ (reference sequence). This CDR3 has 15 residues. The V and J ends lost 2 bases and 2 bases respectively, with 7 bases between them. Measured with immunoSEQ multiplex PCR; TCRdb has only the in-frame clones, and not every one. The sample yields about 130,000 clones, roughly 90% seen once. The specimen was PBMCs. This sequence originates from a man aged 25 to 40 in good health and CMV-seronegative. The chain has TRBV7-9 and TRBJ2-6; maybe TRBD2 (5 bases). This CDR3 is CASSLPGAGANVLTF. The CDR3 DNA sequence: TGTGCCAGCAGCTTACCCGGGGCTGGGGCCAACGTCCTGACTTTC.